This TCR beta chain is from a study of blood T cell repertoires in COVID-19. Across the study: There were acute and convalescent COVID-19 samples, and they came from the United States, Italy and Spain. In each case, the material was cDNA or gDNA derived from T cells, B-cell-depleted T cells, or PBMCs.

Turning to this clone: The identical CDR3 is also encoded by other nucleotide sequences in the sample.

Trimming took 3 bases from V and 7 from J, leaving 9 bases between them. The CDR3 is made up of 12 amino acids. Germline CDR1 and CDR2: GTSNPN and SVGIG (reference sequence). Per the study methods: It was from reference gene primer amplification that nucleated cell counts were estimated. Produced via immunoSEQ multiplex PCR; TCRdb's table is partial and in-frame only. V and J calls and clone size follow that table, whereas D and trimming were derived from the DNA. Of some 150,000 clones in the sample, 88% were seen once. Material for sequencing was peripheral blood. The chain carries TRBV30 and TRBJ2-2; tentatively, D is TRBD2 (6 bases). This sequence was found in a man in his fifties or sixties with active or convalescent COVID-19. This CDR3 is CAWSLRGGELFF. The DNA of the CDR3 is TGTGCCTGGAGCCTGCGGGGCGGGGAGCTGTTTTTT.